This entry features one TCR beta chain sequence. Its cognate antigen is unknown. The data were taken from a study of vaccination effects on CD4 cells after COVID-19. The study, taken as a whole, reports: Marked clonal contraction was seen late after vaccination (in both infection- and vaccine-induced clones). The study found that only 1 of 255 vaccine-induced clones from healthy vaccinees cross-reacted with common cold coronaviruses.

Sequenced by immunoSEQ multiplex PCR; TCRdb stores in-frame clones only, minus some. The repertoire holds about 59,000 clones, 75% to 85% seen once, with roughly 2% in the top ten. Deletions cut 0 bases from V and 5 bases from J, with 12 bases between. Germline-derived CDR1 and CDR2 are SGHNT and YYREEE (reference sequence). The CDR3 runs 15 residues. With the ViraFEST assay, the study expanded antigen-specific CD4+ T cells using viral peptide pools, then sequenced them. Scientists isolated CD4+ T cells after a roughly ten-day culture period ended. It was two doses of either the BNT162b2 or mRNA-1273 vaccine that participants received. Researchers reported culturing 2 million to 2.5 million PBMC in each well, adding around 10 IU/ml IL-2 and about 9.6 ug/ml peptides.

The sequence derives from a human donor who received a COVID-19 vaccine. The gene calls are TRBV5-4 and TRBJ2-4; no firm D call. The specimen was CD4+ T cells from PBMCs cultured with HCoV-OC43 spike peptides, collected after COVID-19 vaccination. Specified subset: HCoV-OC43 spike overlapping peptide pool stimulation. Here the CDR3 reads CASSLGMEIENIQYF. The DNA for the CDR3 is TGTGCCAGCAGCTTGGGAATGGAGATTGAAAACATTCAGTACTTC. Using reference TRBV5-4 and TRBJ2-4 for the parts outside the CDR3, the full variable domain is ETGVTQSPTHLIKTRGQQVTLRCSSQSGHNTVSWYQQALGQGPQFIFQYYREEENGRGNFPPRFSGLQFPNYSSELNVNALELDDSALYLCASSLGMEIENIQYFGAGTRLSVL.